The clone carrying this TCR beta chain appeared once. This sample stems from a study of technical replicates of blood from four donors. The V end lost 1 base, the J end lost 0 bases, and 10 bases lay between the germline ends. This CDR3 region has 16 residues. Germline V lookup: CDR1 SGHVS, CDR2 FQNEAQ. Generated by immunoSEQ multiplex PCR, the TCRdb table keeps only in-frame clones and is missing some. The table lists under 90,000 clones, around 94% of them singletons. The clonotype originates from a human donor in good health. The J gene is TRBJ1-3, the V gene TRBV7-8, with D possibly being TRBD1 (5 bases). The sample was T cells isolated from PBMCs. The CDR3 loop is CASSLGAGNSGNTIYF. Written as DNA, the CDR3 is TGTGCCAGCAGCTTAGGGGCAGGGAACTCTGGAAACACCATATATTTT.